The 11 T cell receptor beta chains below all came from one sample that was sequenced in a study of CD8 T cells in Susac syndrome. About 0.5 to 1 ug RNA was reverse transcribed with random hexamers. MiXCR, applied by TCRdb to the immunoSEQ multiplex PCR reads, yields one record per CDR3 protein. The profile shows approximately 260,000 distinct CDR3 sequences, roughly 95% of them singletons. The source material was CD4+ T cells from PBMCs. These receptor sequences come from a human donor with Susac syndrome.

This clonotype has only one observation. The V call is TRBV4-2, the J call TRBJ1-1; D unclear. CDR1 and CDR2 (germline): LGHNA, YNFKEQ. The CDR3 loop spans 15 amino acids. Deletions cut 4 bases from V and 7 bases from J, with 19 bases between. The CDR3 DNA reads TGTGCCAGCAGCCCGCGTCCCCGGACGGATTATGAAGCTTTCTTT. Translating gives CASSPRPRTDYEAFF.

The gene calls are TRBV6-6 and TRBJ1-1; TRBD1 matches at 7 bases. Germline V gives CDR1 MNHNY, CDR2 SVGAGI (reference sequence). The CDR3 is made up of 13 amino acids. The trim removed 7 bases at V and 1 base at J, leaving 3 bases unmatched. The CDR3 region is CASTNRGNTEAFF. In DNA form, the CDR3 reads TGTGCCAGCACCAACAGGGGGAACACTGAAGCTTTCTTT.

The V and J genes are TRBV18 and TRBJ1-2; no definite D call. The V gene lost 3 bases and the J gene lost 5 bases, with 7 bases spanning the gap. Germline CDR1 and CDR2: KGHSH and LQKENI. The CDR3 runs to 12 residues. CDR3 nucleotides: TGTGCCAGCTCACCGGACGGTTATGGCTACACCTTC. Translation: CASSPDGYGYTF.

The chain carries TRBV29-1 and TRBJ1-1; 9 nucleotides agree with TRBD1. CDR1 and CDR2 (germline): SQVTM, ANQGSEA. The CDR3 contains 13 residues. The V and J ends lost 7 bases and 1 base, in that order; junction bases with no gene match: 4. The CDR3 DNA sequence: TGCAGCGGGGAGACAGGGGGGAACACTGAAGCTTTCTTT. Residues: CSGETGGNTEAFF.

This clonotype was observed once. The rearrangement links TRBV12-3 or TRBV12-4 to TRBJ2-3; D possibly corresponds to TRBD1 (5 bases). Trimming left V 5 bases short and J 6 bases short, with 15 bases between. This CDR3 is built from 14 residues. CDR3 sequence: CASSQGAFSDTQYF. CDR3 DNA: TGTGCCAGCAGTCAGGGCGCCTTCAGCGATACGCAGTATTTT.

J is TRBJ2-1 and V is TRBV29-1, with TRBD2 matching 10 bases. Germline CDR1 reads SQVTM; CDR2 reads ANQGSEA. The CDR3 spans 15 residues. The V gene end was trimmed by 4 bases and the J gene end by 9 bases; junction bases not matched to a gene: 12. The CDR3 DNA sequence: TGCAGCGTTGGGGGGCGGGCTAGCGGGAGAAGTGAGCAGTTCTTC. Translated, it gives CSVGGRASGRSEQFF.

The chain is built from TRBV5-1 and TRBJ2-1; no firm D call. In germline, CDR1 is SGHRS, CDR2 YFSETQ. The CDR3 is 16 amino acids. V lost 1 base and J lost 2, with 13 bases in between. The chain's CDR3 is CASSLSGAPPYNEQFF. The CDR3 coding sequence is TGCGCCAGCAGCTTGAGTGGTGCCCCCCCCTACAATGAGCAGTTCTTC.

The genes are TRBV7-9 and TRBJ2-5, with TRBD2 matching over 7 bases. Trimming at V came to 2 bases and at J to 4 bases, leaving 4 bases not matched to a gene. In germline, CDR1 is SEHNR, CDR2 FQNEAQ (reference sequence). The CDR3 has 14 residues. Here the CDR3 DNA reads TGTGCCAGCAGCTTAAACGGGAGGATAGAGACCCAGTACTTC. It encodes CASSLNGRIETQYF.

Only one count was recorded for this clonotype. The rearrangement uses TRBV6-6 and TRBJ1-3; D not certain. The CDR3 contains 13 residues. Per the germline V gene, CDR1 is MNHNY and CDR2 is SVGAGI (reference sequence). V dropped 9 bases and J dropped 2 bases, with 11 bases sitting between them. The CDR3 reads CASLWGTGNTIYF. The CDR3 nucleotides read TGTGCCAGTTTATGGGGAACTGGAAACACCATATATTTT.

V gene TRBV7-9 combines with J gene TRBJ2-5; D might be TRBD1 or TRBD2, each matching 6 bases. The CDR3 contains 18 residues. Germline V CDR1 and CDR2: SEHNR, FQNEAQ (reference sequence). V gave up 5 bases and J gave up 1 base, with 23 bases separating them. CDR3 DNA: TGTGCCAGCAGCCACGATATGGCACGGGGGCGCCTCCAAGAGACCCAGTACTTC. This gives the protein CASSHDMARGRLQETQYF. Combining the CDR3 with reference TRBV7-9 and TRBJ2-5 gives the whole variable domain DTGVSQNPRHKITKRGQNVTFRCDPISEHNRLYWYRQTLGQGPEFLTYFQNEAQLEKSRLLSDRFSAERPKGSFSTLEIQRTEQGDSAMYLCASSHDMARGRLQETQYFGPGTRLLVL.

This rearrangement joins TRBV7-9 to TRBJ2-5; 7 bases fit TRBD1. V was pared by 7 bases and J by 2 bases, with 13 bases of the junction left unmatched. Germline V gene lookup returns CDR1 SEHNR and CDR2 FQNEAQ (reference sequence). The CDR3 contains 16 residues. The CDR3 loop reads CASNHGNRGLQETQYF. In nucleotides, the CDR3 is TGTGCCAGCAACCATGGGAACAGGGGCCTACAAGAGACCCAGTACTTC.